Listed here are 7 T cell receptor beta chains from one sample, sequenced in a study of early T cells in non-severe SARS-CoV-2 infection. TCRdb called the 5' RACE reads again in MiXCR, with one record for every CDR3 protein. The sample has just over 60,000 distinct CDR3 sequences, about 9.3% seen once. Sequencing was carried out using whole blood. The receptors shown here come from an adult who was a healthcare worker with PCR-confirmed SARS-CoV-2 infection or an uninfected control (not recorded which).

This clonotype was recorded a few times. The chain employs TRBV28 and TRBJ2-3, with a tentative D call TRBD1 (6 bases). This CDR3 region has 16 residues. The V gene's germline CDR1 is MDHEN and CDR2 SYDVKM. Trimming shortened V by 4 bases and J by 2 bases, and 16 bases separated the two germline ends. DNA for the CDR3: TGTGCCAGCAGTTCCCTGCAGGGGATACACACAGATACGCAGTATTTT. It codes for CASSSLQGIHTDTQYF.

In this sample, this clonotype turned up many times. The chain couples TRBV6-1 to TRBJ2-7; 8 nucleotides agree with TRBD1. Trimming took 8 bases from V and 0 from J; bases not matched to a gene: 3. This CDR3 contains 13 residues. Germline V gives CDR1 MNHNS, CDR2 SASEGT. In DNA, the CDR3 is TGTGCCAGCGGGACAGGTCTCTCCTACGAGCAGTACGTC. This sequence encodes CASGTGLSYEQYV.

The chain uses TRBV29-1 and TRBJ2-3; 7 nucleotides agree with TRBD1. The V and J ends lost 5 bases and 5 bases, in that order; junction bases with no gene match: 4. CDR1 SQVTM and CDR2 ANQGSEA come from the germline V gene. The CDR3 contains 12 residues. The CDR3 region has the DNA TGCAGCGTTCGGGCAGGGGGAGATACGCAGTATTTT. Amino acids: CSVRAGGDTQYF.

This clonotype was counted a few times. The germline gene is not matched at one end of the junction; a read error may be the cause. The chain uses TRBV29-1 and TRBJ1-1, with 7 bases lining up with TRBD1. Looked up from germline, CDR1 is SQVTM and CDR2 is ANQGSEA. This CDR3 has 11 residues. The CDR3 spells CSFDGRGQAFF. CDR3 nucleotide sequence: TGCAGCTTTGATGGGAGGGGGCAGGCTTTCTTT.

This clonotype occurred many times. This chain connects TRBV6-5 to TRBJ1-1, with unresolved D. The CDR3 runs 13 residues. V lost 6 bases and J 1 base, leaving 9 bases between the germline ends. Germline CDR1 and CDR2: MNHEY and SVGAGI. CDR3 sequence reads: CASSLGANTEAFF. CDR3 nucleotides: TGTGCCAGCAGCTTAGGAGCGAACACTGAAGCTTTCTTT.

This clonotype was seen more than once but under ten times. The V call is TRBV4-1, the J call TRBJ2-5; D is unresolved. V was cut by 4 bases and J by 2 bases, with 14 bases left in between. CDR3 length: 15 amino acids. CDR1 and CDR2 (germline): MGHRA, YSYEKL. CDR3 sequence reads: CASSPEPGVQETQYF. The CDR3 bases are TGCGCCAGCAGCCCCGAGCCGGGCGTACAAGAGACCCAGTACTTC.

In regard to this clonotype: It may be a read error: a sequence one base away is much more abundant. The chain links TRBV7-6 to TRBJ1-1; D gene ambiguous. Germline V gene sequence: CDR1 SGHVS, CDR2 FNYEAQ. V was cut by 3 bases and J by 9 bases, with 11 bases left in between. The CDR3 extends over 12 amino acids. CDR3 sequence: CASSLRGGKAFF. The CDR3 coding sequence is TGTGCCAGCAGCTTGAGAGGCGGTAAAGCTTTCTTT.